What follows describes a single TCR beta chain. Its antigen target is currently unknown. The data derive from a study of monozygotic twins with inflammatory bowel disease (dated 2019 in TCRdb). Describing the broader study: The complete study included 28 monozygotic twin pairs: 19 IBD-discordant Danish pairs and nine German pairs, of which four were IBD-concordant and five were IBD-discordant. Each individual had, on average, about 151 000 unique TCRalpha sequences and 181 000 unique TCRbeta sequences available for analysis. Within discordant pairs, disease-associated traits were sought mainly by comparing IBD patients with their genetically identical healthy co-twins. What the research found in general, with its limitations: No difference in repertoire similarity was observed between concordant and discordant twins, possibly owing to limited statistical power. Distinction between different T cell subtypes could not be achieved in the analysis. The results gave no support for a single strong signal or clonotype linked to IBD. A decrease in TCRbeta repertoire diversity, as measured by inverse Simpson index, was observed in IBD patients compared with their healthy co-twins. Background noise and inter-individual variability may have been introduced into the repertoires by the differing immunosuppressive treatments among patients. Compared with healthy twins, IBD patients shared fewer clonotypes with other individuals, and the difference was most pronounced in patients with signs of disease activity.

A roughly 2.5 ml peripheral blood sample was drawn into PAXgene tubes per donor and stored at -80°C. Without any T cell sorting, total RNA was extracted from whole blood using the PAXgene blood miRNA kit on an automated QIAcube. Peripheral blood from monozygotic twin pairs who were concordant or discordant for inflammatory bowel disease underwent deep TCRalpha and TCRbeta repertoire profiling using unique molecular barcoding. For every twin pair, smoking habits were documented, and each individual was categorised as a current, former or never smoker. The cysteine opens and the phenylalanine closes a CDR3 of 19 amino acids. Nucleotide data are not available. The germline V gene supplies CDR1 MGHRA and CDR2 YSYEKL. Library preparation employed 5' RACE. For each TCR library, roughly 3,600 ng of total RNA was used. For each sample, cDNA synthesis was carried out in eight separate reactions using SMARTScribe reverse transcriptase. During cDNA synthesis, unique molecular identifiers containing a 6-nucleotide sample barcode were introduced by template switching. TCRalpha and TCRbeta cDNA was amplified by two nested PCRs of about 15 and 9 cycles, with bead purification after each PCR. Before amplification, the cDNA was treated with uracil DNA-glycosylase and purified using the QIAquick PCR purification kit. The second PCR was the step at which Illumina TruSeq-compatible adapters and sample-specific barcodes were added. TapeStation and Qubit were used to check library quality and concentration, and about 5 ng of each library was pooled. Sequencing of pooled libraries was carried out on an Illumina HiSeq2500 single-index Rapid Run using 2 x 100 bp reads and custom sequencing primers. In the source study's methods: PCR and sequencing errors were corrected by UMI-based consensus assembly using MiGEC version 1.2.6. MiXCR version 2.1.1 was used for V(D)J alignment, clonotype assembly and CDR3 extraction. To normalise gene usage, clonotype sharing and MAIT/NKT TCR abundance, the top 1000, 10 000 and 20 000 clonotypes in each sample were analysed. Diversity was computed as the inverse Simpson index with the vegan R package after downsampling to 27 000 UMIs. Paired Mann-Whitney U tests were applied to discordant twin pairs, with Benjamini-Hochberg correction for multiple testing. The reads, reprocessed by TCRdb, yield one row per CDR3 protein sequence and no DNA. TCRdb assigned the V and J calls; the authors' analysis was not used. The table for this sample records over 35,000 distinct CDR3 sequences. 5.3% of the sample is in the top ten clones.

Sequencing used blood. The V and J genes are TRBV4-1 and TRBJ1-2. The TCR comes from a human donor with ulcerative colitis or Crohn's disease, or a healthy co-twin of an affected twin (not recorded which). The CDR3 loop reads CASSQERGRLLGANYGYTF.